This is a list of T cell receptor beta chains from one sample in a study of CD8+CD57+ T cells in acquired aplastic anemia. TCRdb analysed the reads with MiXCR anew, one entry per CDR3 protein. The sample has fewer than 200,000 distinct CDR3 sequences; around 45% are singletons. The source material was sorted CD4+, CD8+, or CD8+CD57+ T cells (not recorded which) from PBMCs. The receptors stem from a human donor in good health. The CDR3 runs from the conserved cysteine through the conserved F or W. The D gene is left open where the match is weak. Size values are once, few and many counts, or a class for expanded clones, and some rows have none.

CDR3nt: TGTGCCAGCAGCCAATATTCCGAGGGATCCGGGACTGAGCAGTTCTTC; CDR3aa: CASSQYSEGSGTEQFF; d_gene: NA; abundance: few; j_gene: TRBJ2-1; v_gene: TRBV3-1
CDR3nt: TGTGCCAGCAGCCAAGGGGTCATACGCGGGGGGTCCCTAGCGGTCTTC; CDR3aa: CASSQGVIRGGSLAVF; d_gene: TRBD2; abundance: NA; j_gene: TRBJ2-1; v_gene: TRBV4-2
CDR3nt: TGTGCCAGCAGTTTACCGGGCCTAGAAGCTTTCTTT; CDR3aa: CASSLPGLEAFF; d_gene: NA; abundance: many; j_gene: TRBJ1-1; v_gene: TRBV6-5
CDR3nt: TGTGCCAGCAGCGTAGGGGCAACTAGCACAGATACGCAGTATTTT; CDR3aa: CASSVGATSTDTQYF; d_gene: NA; abundance: NA; j_gene: TRBJ2-3; v_gene: TRBV9
CDR3nt: TGTGCCAGCAGTAGAGGGCGCAATCAGCCCCAGCATTTT; CDR3aa: CASSRGRNQPQHF; d_gene: NA; abundance: NA; j_gene: TRBJ1-5; v_gene: TRBV27
CDR3nt: TGTGCCAGCAGCTTCTGGCTTCAAACAGATACGCAGTATTTT; CDR3aa: CASSFWLQTDTQYF; d_gene: NA; abundance: many; j_gene: TRBJ2-3; v_gene: TRBV5-6
CDR3nt: TGCGCCAGCAGTGAGTCGAAGACTAGGTCAGATACGCAGTATTTT; CDR3aa: CASSESKTRSDTQYF; d_gene: NA; abundance: many; j_gene: TRBJ2-3; v_gene: TRBV10-1
CDR3nt: TGCAGCGTTGATGGGGTCGGGACCCAGTACTTC; CDR3aa: CSVDGVGTQYF; d_gene: NA; abundance: once; j_gene: TRBJ2-5; v_gene: TRBV29-1
CDR3nt: TGCAGCGTTGCCCAGGGAACTCTGAACACTGAAGCTTTCTTT; CDR3aa: CSVAQGTLNTEAFF; d_gene: NA; abundance: NA; j_gene: TRBJ1-1; v_gene: TRBV29-1
CDR3nt: TGTGCCAGCAGCTTGAAGAGGGGACTCAAGGAACGCAGCTGGGCCTACGAGCAGTACTTC; CDR3aa: CASSLKRGLKERSWAYEQYF; d_gene: NA; abundance: many; j_gene: TRBJ2-7; v_gene: TRBV5-4
CDR3nt: TGTGCCAGTAGGGCGGGAGGGTCATCCTACGAGCAGTACTTC; CDR3aa: CASRAGGSSYEQYF; d_gene: TRBD2; abundance: NA; j_gene: TRBJ2-7; v_gene: TRBV19
CDR3nt: TGTGCCAGCAGCGTTGCGGGAGTATCCTACAATGAGCAGTTCTTC; CDR3aa: CASSVAGVSYNEQFF; d_gene: TRBD2; abundance: NA; j_gene: TRBJ2-1; v_gene: TRBV9
CDR3nt: TGCAGTGCACGGACAGGGGGCGGGTATGGCTACACCTTC; CDR3aa: CSARTGGGYGYTF; d_gene: TRBD1; abundance: NA; j_gene: TRBJ1-2; v_gene: TRBV20-1
CDR3nt: TGTGCCAGCAGGGCCGGGACAGTAGACAATGAGCAGTTCTTC; CDR3aa: CASRAGTVDNEQFF; d_gene: TRBD1; abundance: few; j_gene: TRBJ2-1; v_gene: TRBV11-2
CDR3nt: TGTGCCAGCAGCTTAGGGGGGTTGGGCAATCAGCCCCAGCATTTT; CDR3aa: CASSLGGLGNQPQHF; d_gene: NA; abundance: once; j_gene: TRBJ1-5; v_gene: TRBV7-9
CDR3nt: TGTGCCAGCAGCTTAGCGGCGCGGACCTACGAGCAGTACTTC; CDR3aa: CASSLAARTYEQYF; d_gene: NA; abundance: many; j_gene: TRBJ2-7; v_gene: TRBV7-9
CDR3nt: TGTGCCATCAGTGATAGAGCGACTTCCACTGAAGCTTTCTTT; CDR3aa: CAISDRATSTEAFF; d_gene: NA; abundance: NA; j_gene: TRBJ1-1; v_gene: TRBV10-3
CDR3nt: TGTGCCAGTACAGGGGCGGCTGGGGCCAACGTCCTGACTTTC; CDR3aa: CASTGAAGANVLTF; d_gene: NA; abundance: NA; j_gene: TRBJ2-6; v_gene: TRBV19
CDR3nt: TGCAGTGCTAGATTAGCGGGGGGGACCGGGGAGCTGTTTTTT; CDR3aa: CSARLAGGTGELFF; d_gene: TRBD2; abundance: many; j_gene: TRBJ2-2; v_gene: TRBV20-1
CDR3nt: TGTGCCAGTAGTATAAGCCAGGGTCGAGAGACCCAGTACTTC; CDR3aa: CASSISQGRETQYF; d_gene: NA; abundance: NA; j_gene: TRBJ2-5; v_gene: TRBV19
CDR3nt: TGTGCCAGCAGACAAGGACAGGGCTACTCACCCCTCCACTTT; CDR3aa: CASRQGQGYSPLHF; d_gene: TRBD1; abundance: many; j_gene: TRBJ1-6; v_gene: TRBV6-1
CDR3nt: TGTGCCACCAGCAGAGACACTAGCGGGAGCATACATGAGCAGTTCTTC; CDR3aa: CATSRDTSGSIHEQFF; d_gene: TRBD2; abundance: many; j_gene: TRBJ2-1; v_gene: TRBV15
CDR3nt: TGTGCCAGCAGCTCCGACAGCGGAGATTATGGCTACACCTTC; CDR3aa: CASSSDSGDYGYTF; d_gene: NA; abundance: NA; j_gene: TRBJ1-2; v_gene: TRBV7-8
CDR3nt: TGTGCCAGCAGCTTAGCGCCGGGGGAGGGGGCTTTCCCCTACGAGCAGTACTTC; CDR3aa: CASSLAPGEGAFPYEQYF; d_gene: NA; abundance: NA; j_gene: TRBJ2-7; v_gene: TRBV7-6
CDR3nt: TGTGCCAGCAGCCAACCACTCGGGGGGGTACGTGCAGATACGCAGTATTTT; CDR3aa: CASSQPLGGVRADTQYF; d_gene: TRBD2; abundance: few; j_gene: TRBJ2-3; v_gene: TRBV7-3
CDR3nt: TGTGCCAGCAGCTTTGAGCGGGGGATGAACACCGGGGAGCTGTTTTTT; CDR3aa: CASSFERGMNTGELFF; d_gene: TRBD2; abundance: many; j_gene: TRBJ2-2; v_gene: TRBV7-6
CDR3nt: TGTGCCAGCAGAATATGGCGGTCTAATGAAAAACTGTTTTTT; CDR3aa: CASRIWRSNEKLFF; d_gene: NA; abundance: many; j_gene: TRBJ1-4; v_gene: TRBV5-8
CDR3nt: TGTGCCAGTGGACAGGCCCGGCGTCAGCCCCAGCATTTT; CDR3aa: CASGQARRQPQHF; d_gene: TRBD1; abundance: NA; j_gene: TRBJ1-5; v_gene: TRBV2
CDR3nt: TGTGCCAGCAGCTCCCCCGGGGGGAACACTGAAGCTTTCTTT; CDR3aa: CASSSPGGNTEAFF; d_gene: NA; abundance: NA; j_gene: TRBJ1-1; v_gene: TRBV5-6
CDR3nt: TGTGCCAGCAGCCACCCGGGAGCAGAGTCAAACATTCAGTACTTC; CDR3aa: CASSHPGAESNIQYF; d_gene: NA; abundance: many; j_gene: TRBJ2-4; v_gene: TRBV4-2
CDR3nt: TGCGCCAGCAGCCAATTAGGGTTAGAGACGGCTGGGGCCAACGTCCTGACTTTC; CDR3aa: CASSQLGLETAGANVLTF; d_gene: NA; abundance: NA; j_gene: TRBJ2-6; v_gene: TRBV4-1
CDR3nt: TGTGCCAGCAGTGCAGCAGGTTACAGGGGAAGCGACTATGGCTACACCTTC; CDR3aa: CASSAAGYRGSDYGYTF; d_gene: TRBD1; abundance: NA; j_gene: TRBJ1-2; v_gene: TRBV27
CDR3nt: TGTGGCAGCAGCGTAGAAGACAATGAGCAGTTCTTC; CDR3aa: CGSSVEDNEQFF; d_gene: NA; abundance: NA; j_gene: TRBJ2-1; v_gene: TRBV7-6
CDR3nt: TGTGCCATCAAGGATGGCGGGAAAGGAGATACGCAGTATTTT; CDR3aa: CAIKDGGKGDTQYF; d_gene: NA; abundance: NA; j_gene: TRBJ2-3; v_gene: TRBV10-3
CDR3nt: TGTGCCAGCAGTTTATCGCGGGTTGGTGCCTACAATGAGCAGTTCTTC; CDR3aa: CASSLSRVGAYNEQFF; d_gene: NA; abundance: NA; j_gene: TRBJ2-1; v_gene: TRBV27
CDR3nt: TGTGCCAGCAGTGGCCTCGGTGGGGTCGCGCAGTATTTT; CDR3aa: CASSGLGGVAQYF; d_gene: NA; abundance: many; j_gene: TRBJ2-3; v_gene: TRBV12-3/TRBV12-4
CDR3nt: TGTGCCAGCAGTACAGCCGGGACAGGGTTAGATACGCAGTATTTT; CDR3aa: CASSTAGTGLDTQYF; d_gene: TRBD1; abundance: NA; j_gene: TRBJ2-3; v_gene: TRBV12-3/TRBV12-4
CDR3nt: TGTGCCACCAGCAGAGACTACCGAGGGAGCAACACTGAAGCTTTCTTT; CDR3aa: CATSRDYRGSNTEAFF; d_gene: NA; abundance: NA; j_gene: TRBJ1-1; v_gene: TRBV15
CDR3nt: TGTGCCAGCAGCTTACCTCGTCACGAGCAGTACTTC; CDR3aa: CASSLPRHEQYF; d_gene: NA; abundance: few; j_gene: TRBJ2-7; v_gene: TRBV7-8
CDR3nt: TGTGCCAGTAGTACAACAGGGGGCCGAGGGAATGGCTACACCTTC; CDR3aa: CASSTTGGRGNGYTF; d_gene: TRBD1; abundance: once; j_gene: TRBJ1-2; v_gene: TRBV19
CDR3nt: TGTGCCAGCAGCTGGGGACGGGGAGGCAATCAGCCCCAGCATTTT; CDR3aa: CASSWGRGGNQPQHF; d_gene: NA; abundance: few; j_gene: TRBJ1-5; v_gene: TRBV7-2
CDR3nt: TGTGCCATCAGTGATTCCGGACGATCTAATCAGCCCCAGCATTTT; CDR3aa: CAISDSGRSNQPQHF; d_gene: NA; abundance: NA; j_gene: TRBJ1-5; v_gene: TRBV10-3
CDR3nt: TGTGCCAGCAACGACCAAGGGGTTGGGAACACTGAAGCTTTCTTT; CDR3aa: CASNDQGVGNTEAFF; d_gene: NA; abundance: many; j_gene: TRBJ1-1; v_gene: TRBV7-2
CDR3nt: TGTGCCATCGAGGGGGAGGTCGGCACAGATACGCAGTATTTT; CDR3aa: CAIEGEVGTDTQYF; d_gene: NA; abundance: many; j_gene: TRBJ2-3; v_gene: TRBV10-3
CDR3nt: TGTGCCAGCAGCTTGTTGTGGGATGAGACCCAGTACTTC; CDR3aa: CASSLLWDETQYF; d_gene: NA; abundance: NA; j_gene: TRBJ2-5; v_gene: TRBV5-6